The source of this TCR beta chain is a study of cytomegalovirus exposure and HLA in healthy donors. Whole-study context: The study's early data release held tens of millions of unique TCRs from HLA-typed donors. Most genotyped donors, around 78% of about 400, had Caucasian-associated genetic ancestry.

About this clone: Its antigen is not identified.

The germline CDR1 and CDR2 sequences are LNHDA and SQIVND (reference sequence). V dropped 6 bases and J dropped 5; count of bases not matched to a gene: 16. The CDR3 extends over 18 amino acids. PCR used 60 Vbeta primers and 13 Jbeta primers. Profiling relied on immunoSEQ multiplex PCR, and the TCRdb table lists in-frame clones only, not all of them. This repertoire includes 150,000 or so clones. Study results and caveats: Some highly shared sequence variants likely arose as a pipeline artifact. The study assumed roughly uniform donor sequencing depth for presence/absence analyses.

V gene TRBV19 combines with J gene TRBJ2-1; 10 bases fit TRBD2. Specimen: PBMCs. The clonotype comes from a woman aged 50 to 60 in good health and CMV-seronegative. In DNA, the CDR3 is TGTGCCAGTAGAACCCTGGCTAGCGGGAGCAAGACCAACAATGAGCAGTTCTTC. It translates to CASRTLASGSKTNNEQFF.